The clone carrying this TCR beta chain showed up just a few times. Template material for amplifying TCR beta CDR3 regions consisted of RNA transcripts. The HTBI primer set served for first-round RT-PCR of the TCR CDR3. TCRdb called the multiplex PCR reads again in MiXCR, with one record for every CDR3 protein. This table has some 570,000 distinct CDR3 sequences, 12% to 15% appearing once. The sample is drawn from a study of T cells in Graves' hyperthyroidism and ophthalmopathy. CDR1 and CDR2 (germline): LNHNV, YYDKDF (reference sequence). The CDR3 contains 17 residues. The V end lost 1 base, the J end lost 4 bases, and 19 bases lay between the germline ends. Exclusion of patients followed from uncontrolled infection, other autoimmune disease, pregnancy or lactation. Out of about 10 ml of fresh peripheral blood came the PBMCs.

Sequenced sample: blood. The TCR originated in a woman between 18 and 30 years old with Graves' ophthalmopathy. The chain has TRBV15 and TRBJ1-2; tentative D call: TRBD1 (6 bases). This CDR3 reads CATSRGGGWGGGYGYTF. The CDR3 DNA reads as TGTGCCACCAGCAGAGGAGGGGGGTGGGGGGGTGGCTATGGCTACACCTTC.